Sequencing of this TCR beta chain was carried out in a study of CD8+CD57+ T cells in acquired aplastic anemia. Study-level background: The DNA of sorted CD4+ and CD8+ cells averaged about 3 ug.

TCR beta VDJ and CDR3 profiles were obtained from a genomic DNA template. One entry per CDR3 protein results from TCRdb running MiXCR on the reads. The data contain about 81,000 distinct CDR3 sequences, around 42% of them singletons. The CDR3 contains 15 residues. CDR1 and CDR2 (germline): SGDLS, YYNGEE. V was clipped by 3 bases and J by 0 bases, with 13 bases between them. The study's findings and limits: With respect to CD8+ Simpson's diversity, patients and controls did not differ significantly. Researchers report that twenty-nine CD8+ CDR3 sequences appeared in both patients and controls.

A few counts support this clonotype. What it recognizes is unknown. This TCR came from a human donor in good health, serving as a control. Sequencing input: sorted CD4+, CD8+, or CD8+CD57+ T cells (not recorded which) from PBMCs. The V call is TRBV9, the J call TRBJ2-7, with D tentatively TRBD1 (5 bases). The CDR3, as DNA: TGTGCCAGCAGCGCAGGACAAGGGGCCTCCTACGAGCAGTACTTC. This sequence encodes CASSAGQGASYEQYF.